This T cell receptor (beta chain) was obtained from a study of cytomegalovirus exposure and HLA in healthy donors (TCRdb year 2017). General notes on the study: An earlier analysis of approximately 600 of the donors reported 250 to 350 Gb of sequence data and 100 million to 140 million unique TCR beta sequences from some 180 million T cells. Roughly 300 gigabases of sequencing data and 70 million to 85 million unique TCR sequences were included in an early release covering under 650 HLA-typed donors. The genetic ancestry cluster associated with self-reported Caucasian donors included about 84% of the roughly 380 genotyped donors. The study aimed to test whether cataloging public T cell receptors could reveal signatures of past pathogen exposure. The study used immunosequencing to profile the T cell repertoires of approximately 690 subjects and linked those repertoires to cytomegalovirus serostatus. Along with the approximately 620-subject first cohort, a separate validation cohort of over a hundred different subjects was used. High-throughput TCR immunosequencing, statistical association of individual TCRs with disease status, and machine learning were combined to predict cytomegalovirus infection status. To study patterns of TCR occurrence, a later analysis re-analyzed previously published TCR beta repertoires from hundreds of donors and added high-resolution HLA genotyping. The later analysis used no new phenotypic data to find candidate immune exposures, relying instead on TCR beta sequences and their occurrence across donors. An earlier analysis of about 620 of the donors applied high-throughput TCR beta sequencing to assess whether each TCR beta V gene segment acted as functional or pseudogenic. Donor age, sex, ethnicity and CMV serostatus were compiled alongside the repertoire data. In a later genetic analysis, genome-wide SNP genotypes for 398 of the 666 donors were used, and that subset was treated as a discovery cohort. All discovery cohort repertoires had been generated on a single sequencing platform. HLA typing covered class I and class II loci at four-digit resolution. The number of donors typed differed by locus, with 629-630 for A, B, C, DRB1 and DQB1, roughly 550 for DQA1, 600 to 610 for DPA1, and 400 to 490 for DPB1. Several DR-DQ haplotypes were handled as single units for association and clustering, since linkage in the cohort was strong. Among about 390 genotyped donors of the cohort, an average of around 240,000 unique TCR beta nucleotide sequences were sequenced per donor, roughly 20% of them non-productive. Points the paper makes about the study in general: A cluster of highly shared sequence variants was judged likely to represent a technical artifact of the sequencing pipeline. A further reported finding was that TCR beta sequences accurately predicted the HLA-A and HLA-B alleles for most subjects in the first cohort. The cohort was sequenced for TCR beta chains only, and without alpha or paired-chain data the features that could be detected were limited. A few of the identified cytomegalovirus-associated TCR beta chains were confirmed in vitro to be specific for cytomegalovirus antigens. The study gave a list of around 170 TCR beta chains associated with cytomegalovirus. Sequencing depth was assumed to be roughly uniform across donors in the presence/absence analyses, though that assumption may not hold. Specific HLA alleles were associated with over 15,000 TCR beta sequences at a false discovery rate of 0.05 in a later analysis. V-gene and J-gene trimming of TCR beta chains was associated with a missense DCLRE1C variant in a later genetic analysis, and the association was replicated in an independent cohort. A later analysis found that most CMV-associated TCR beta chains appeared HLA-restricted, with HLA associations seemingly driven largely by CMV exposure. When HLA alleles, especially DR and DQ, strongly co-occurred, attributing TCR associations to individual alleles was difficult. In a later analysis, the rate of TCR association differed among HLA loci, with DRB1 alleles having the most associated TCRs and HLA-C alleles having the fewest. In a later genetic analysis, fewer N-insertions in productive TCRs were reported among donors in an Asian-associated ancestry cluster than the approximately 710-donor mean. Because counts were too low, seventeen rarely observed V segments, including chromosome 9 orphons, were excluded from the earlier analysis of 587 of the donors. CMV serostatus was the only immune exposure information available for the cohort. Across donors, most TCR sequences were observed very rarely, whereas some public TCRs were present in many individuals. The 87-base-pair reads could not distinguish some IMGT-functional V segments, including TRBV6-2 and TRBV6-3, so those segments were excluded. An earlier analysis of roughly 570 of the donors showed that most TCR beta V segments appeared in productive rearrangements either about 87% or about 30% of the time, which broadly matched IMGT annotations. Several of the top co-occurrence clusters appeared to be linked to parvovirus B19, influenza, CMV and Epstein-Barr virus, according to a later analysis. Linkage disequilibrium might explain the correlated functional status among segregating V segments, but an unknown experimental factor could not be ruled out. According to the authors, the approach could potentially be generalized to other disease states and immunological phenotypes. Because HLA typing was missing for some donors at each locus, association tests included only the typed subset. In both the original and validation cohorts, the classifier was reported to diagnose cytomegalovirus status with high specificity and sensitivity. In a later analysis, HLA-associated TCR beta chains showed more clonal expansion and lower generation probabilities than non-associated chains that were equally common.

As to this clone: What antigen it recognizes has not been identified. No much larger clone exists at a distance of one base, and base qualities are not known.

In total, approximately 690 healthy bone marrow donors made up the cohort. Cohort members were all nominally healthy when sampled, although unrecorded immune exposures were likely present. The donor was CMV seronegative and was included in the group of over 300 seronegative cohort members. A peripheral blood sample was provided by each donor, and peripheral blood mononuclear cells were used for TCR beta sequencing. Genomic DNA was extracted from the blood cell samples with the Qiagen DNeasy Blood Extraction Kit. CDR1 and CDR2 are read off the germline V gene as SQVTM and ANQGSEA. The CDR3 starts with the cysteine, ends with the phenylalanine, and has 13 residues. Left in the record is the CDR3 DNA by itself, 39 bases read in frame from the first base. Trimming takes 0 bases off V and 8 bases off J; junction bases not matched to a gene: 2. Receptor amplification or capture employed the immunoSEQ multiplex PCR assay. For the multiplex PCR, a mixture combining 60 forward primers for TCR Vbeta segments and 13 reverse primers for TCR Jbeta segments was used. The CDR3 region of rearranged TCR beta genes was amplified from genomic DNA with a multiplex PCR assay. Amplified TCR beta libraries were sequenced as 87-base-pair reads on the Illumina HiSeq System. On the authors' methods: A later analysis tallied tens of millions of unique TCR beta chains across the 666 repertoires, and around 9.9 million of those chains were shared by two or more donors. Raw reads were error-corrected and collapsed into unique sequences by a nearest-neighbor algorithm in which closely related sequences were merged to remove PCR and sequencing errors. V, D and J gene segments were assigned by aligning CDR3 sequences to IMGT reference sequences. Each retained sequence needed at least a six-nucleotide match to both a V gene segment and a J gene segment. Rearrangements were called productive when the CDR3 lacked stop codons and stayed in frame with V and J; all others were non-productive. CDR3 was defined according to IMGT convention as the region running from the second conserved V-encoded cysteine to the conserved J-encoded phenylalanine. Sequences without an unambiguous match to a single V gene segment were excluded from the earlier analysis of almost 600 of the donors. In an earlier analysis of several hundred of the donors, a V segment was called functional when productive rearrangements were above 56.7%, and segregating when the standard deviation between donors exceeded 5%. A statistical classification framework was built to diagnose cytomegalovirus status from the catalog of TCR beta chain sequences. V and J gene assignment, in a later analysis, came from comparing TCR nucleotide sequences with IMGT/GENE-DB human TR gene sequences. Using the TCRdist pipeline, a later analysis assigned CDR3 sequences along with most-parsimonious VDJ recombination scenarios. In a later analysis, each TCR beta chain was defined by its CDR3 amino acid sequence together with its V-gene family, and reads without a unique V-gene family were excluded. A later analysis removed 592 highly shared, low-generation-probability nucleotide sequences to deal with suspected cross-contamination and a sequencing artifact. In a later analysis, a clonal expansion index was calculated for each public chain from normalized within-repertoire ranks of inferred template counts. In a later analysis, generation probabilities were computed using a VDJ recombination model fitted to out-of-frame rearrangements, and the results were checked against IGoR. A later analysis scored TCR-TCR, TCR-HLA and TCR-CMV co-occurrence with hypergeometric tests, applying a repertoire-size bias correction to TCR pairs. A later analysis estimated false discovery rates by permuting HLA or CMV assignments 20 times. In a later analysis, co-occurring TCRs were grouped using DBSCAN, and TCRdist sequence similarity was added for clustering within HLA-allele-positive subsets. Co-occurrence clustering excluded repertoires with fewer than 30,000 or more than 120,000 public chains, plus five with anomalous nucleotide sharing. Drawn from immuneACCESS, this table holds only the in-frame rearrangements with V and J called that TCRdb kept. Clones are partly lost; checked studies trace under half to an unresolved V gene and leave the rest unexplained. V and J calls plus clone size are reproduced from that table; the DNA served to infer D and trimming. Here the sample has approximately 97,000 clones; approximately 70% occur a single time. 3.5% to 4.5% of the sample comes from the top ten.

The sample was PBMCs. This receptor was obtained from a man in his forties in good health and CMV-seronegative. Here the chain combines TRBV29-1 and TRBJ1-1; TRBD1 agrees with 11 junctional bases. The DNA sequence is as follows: TGCAGCGTTGAAGAGGGGGACAGGGGGGAAGCTTTCTTT. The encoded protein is CSVEEGDRGEAFF.